This TCR beta chain was sequenced in a study of T cells in Graves' hyperthyroidism and ophthalmopathy. Only a few counts were recorded for this clonotype. RNA transcripts were the template for amplifying TCR beta CDR3 regions. An initial round of RT-PCR targeting the TCR CDR3 relied on the HTBI primer set. TCRdb re-called the multiplex PCR reads through MiXCR, storing one row per CDR3 protein. The sample includes approximately 530,000 distinct CDR3 sequences, just under 20% seen only once; the top ten take approximately 50%. The junction had 3 bases not matched to a gene; V was cut back by 0 bases and J by 3 bases. CDR3 length: 16 residues. Germline V lookup: CDR1 MGHRA, CDR2 YSYEKL. Diagnosing involved the use of clinical symptoms, serum thyroxine and TRAb, thyroid ultrasound and orbital computed tomography.

The receptor comes from a man aged 40-49 years with Graves' ophthalmopathy. Sequencing used blood. The rearrangement links TRBV4-1 to TRBJ2-5; 11 positions agree with TRBD2. CDR3 loop: CASSQDKLAGEETQYF. The CDR3 coding sequence is TGCGCCAGCAGCCAAGATAAACTAGCGGGGGAAGAGACCCAGTACTTC.